This record concerns one T cell receptor (beta chain) sequence. The CDR3 is made up of 16 amino acids. The ends lost 4 bases at V and 3 bases at J; junction bases unmatched: 10. Germline V gives CDR1 LGHDT, CDR2 YNNKEL (reference sequence). The data were obtained in a study of blood T cell repertoires in COVID-19. Assay: immunoSEQ multiplex PCR; the TCRdb copy retains only in-frame clones and omits some. The profile shows around 100,000 clones, more than 75% of them singletons. The specimen sequenced was peripheral blood. The chain combines TRBV3-1 (or the pseudogene TRBV3-2) with TRBJ2-5; 8 bases match TRBD1. This sequence originates from a human donor in a cohort sampled during active COVID-19. This CDR3 reads CASSRRGTGGKETQYF. The CDR3 DNA reads as TGTGCCAGCAGCCGAAGGGGAACAGGGGGAAAAGAGACCCAGTACTTC.